This T cell receptor beta chain was sequenced for a study of T cells in tuberculosis. Whole-study context: This South African cohort compared adolescents with or without latent tuberculosis against adults with active tuberculosis.

TCRdb's table, derived via immunoSEQ multiplex PCR, lists solely in-frame clones and lacks some. Here the sample spans 30,000 to 40,000 clones, about 89% being singletons. Notes on the study in general: Active tuberculosis patients had shorter CDR3-alpha; the beta difference was nonsignificant. GEM motif frequencies gave approximately 70% accuracy; the GMM repertoire gave roughly 85%. Smaller distances to GMM-specific TCRs suggested their expansion in active tuberculosis.

Comments on this clone: As yet, its antigen is unknown.

Sequences were obtained from PBMCs. This TCR was recovered from a donor between 10 and 29 years old with latent tuberculosis or without tuberculosis infection.

In DNA, the CDR3 is TGCGCCAGCAGCACTTCAGGGCAACCAATCTCTGGGGCCAACGTCCTGACTTTC. Protein: CASSTSGQPISGANVLTF. The chain is built from TRBV5-1 and TRBJ2-6, with a tentative D call TRBD1 (5 bases). This CDR3 region has 18 residues. V lost 4 bases and J lost 0, with 17 bases in between. Germline values: CDR1 SGHRS, CDR2 YFSETQ.